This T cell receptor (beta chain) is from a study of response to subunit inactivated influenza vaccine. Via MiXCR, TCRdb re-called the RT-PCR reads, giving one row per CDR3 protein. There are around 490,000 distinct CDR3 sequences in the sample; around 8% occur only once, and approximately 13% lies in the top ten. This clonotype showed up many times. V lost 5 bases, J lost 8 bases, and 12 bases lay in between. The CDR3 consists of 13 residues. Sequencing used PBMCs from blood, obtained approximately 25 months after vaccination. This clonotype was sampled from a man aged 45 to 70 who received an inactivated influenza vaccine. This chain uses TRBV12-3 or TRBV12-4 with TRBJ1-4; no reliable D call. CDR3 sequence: CASSPKAGEKLFF. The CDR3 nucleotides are TGTGCCAGCAGTCCAAAGGCGGGAGAAAAACTGTTTTTT.